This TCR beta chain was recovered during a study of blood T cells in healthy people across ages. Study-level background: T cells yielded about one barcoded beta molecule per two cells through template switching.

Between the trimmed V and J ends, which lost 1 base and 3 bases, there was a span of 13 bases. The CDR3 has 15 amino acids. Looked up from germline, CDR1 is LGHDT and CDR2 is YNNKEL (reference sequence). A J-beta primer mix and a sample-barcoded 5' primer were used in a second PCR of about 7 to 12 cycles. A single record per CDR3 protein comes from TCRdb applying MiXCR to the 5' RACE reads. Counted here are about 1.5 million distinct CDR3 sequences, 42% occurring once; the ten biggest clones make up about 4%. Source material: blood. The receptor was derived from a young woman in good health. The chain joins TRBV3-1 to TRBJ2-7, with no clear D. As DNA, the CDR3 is TGTGCCAGCAGCCAAGCCCCCTCTCCGGGCTACGAGCAGTACTTC. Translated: CASSQAPSPGYEQYF.